These 30 T cell receptor beta chains came from one sample sequenced in a study of tissue T cells after allogeneic stem cell transplantation. The assay was immunoSEQ multiplex PCR, and TCRdb's table has in-frame clones only and misses some. The sample has 1,100 to 1,500 clones; 85% are singletons. Sample: esophageal tissue, taken at autopsy. These receptors came from a male patient aged 35 to 70 with steroid-refractory graft-versus-host disease after an allogeneic stem cell transplant. Some T cells may be supplied by the graft donor.

This chain uses TRBV12-3 or TRBV12-4 with TRBJ1-2; D call uncertain. Trimming took off 7 bases at V and 4 bases at J, with 13 bases between the two ends. This CDR3 spans 13 amino acids. This CDR3 is CASIKREGYGYTF. The CDR3 DNA reads TGTGCCAGCATTAAAAGGGAGGGCTATGGCTACACCTTC.

V gene TRBV28 combines with J gene TRBJ2-1; TRBD1 might be the D (6 bases). Germline values: CDR1 MDHEN, CDR2 SYDVKM. The CDR3 has 11 residues. Trimming left V 7 bases short and J 9 bases short, with 10 bases between. CDR3 in amino acids: CASTTGSEQFF. The CDR3 nucleotides are TGTGCCAGCACCACAGGGAGTGAGCAGTTCTTC. The full variable domain, with the rest looked up from reference TRBV28 and TRBJ2-1, is DVKVTQSSRYLVKRTGEKVFLECVQDMDHENMFWYRQDPGLGLRLIYFSYDVKMKEKGDIPEGYSVSREKKERFSLILESASTNQTSMYLCASTTGSEQFFGPGTRLTVL.

This clone has a single count. CDR3 bases: TGCGCCAGCAGCTTCGTAGCGAGGGATACGCAGTATTTT. This encodes CASSFVARDTQYF. The chain employs TRBV5-1 and TRBJ2-3, with D perhaps matching TRBD2 (5 bases). Trimming took off 2 bases at V and 6 bases at J, with 10 bases between the two ends. The germline V gene has CDR1 SGHRS and CDR2 YFSETQ. The CDR3 spans 13 residues.

This clone was detected only once. The V and J genes are TRBV7-6 and TRBJ2-1; D might be TRBD2 (7 bases). Trimming pared 1 base from V and 2 bases from J, leaving 15 bases between. This CDR3 has 17 residues. Germline CDR1 SGHVS, CDR2 FNYEAQ. The CDR3 here is CASSLGGGRRTYNEQFF. CDR3 coding DNA: TGTGCCAGCAGCTTAGGGGGGGGCCGTCGCACCTACAATGAGCAGTTCTTC.

J is TRBJ2-7 and V is TRBV7-6; D gene ambiguous. CDR3 size: 12 residues. The germline V and J ends were trimmed by 1 base and 5 bases, with 6 bases remaining between them. Germline V gives CDR1 SGHVS, CDR2 FNYEAQ. The CDR3 region is CASSLVVHEQYF. CDR3 sequence (DNA): TGTGCCAGCAGCTTAGTAGTCCACGAGCAGTACTTC.

This clone has a handful of counts. V and J are TRBV6-5 and TRBJ1-6; TRBD1 is a possible D gene (5 bases). Trimming took off 6 bases at V and 8 bases at J, with 14 bases between the two ends. Germline loops: CDR1 MNHEY, CDR2 SVGAGI. The CDR3 runs to 14 residues. The CDR3 loop is CASRGPRVDSPLHF. CDR3 DNA sequence: TGTGCCAGCAGGGGGCCCAGGGTGGATTCACCCCTCCACTTT.

This rearrangement joins TRBV9 to TRBJ1-2; D call uncertain. Germline assignment: CDR1 SGDLS and CDR2 YYNGEE. Trimming removed 4 bases at V and 0 bases at J, with 16 bases between. This CDR3 spans 16 amino acids. This CDR3 reads CASSPPWVTANYGYTF. The CDR3 DNA is TGTGCCAGCAGCCCGCCTTGGGTGACCGCTAACTATGGCTACACCTTC.

The gene calls are TRBV27 and TRBJ2-3; 7 nucleotides match TRBD2. Germline V gene sequence: CDR1 MNHEY, CDR2 SMNVEV (reference sequence). The CDR3 has 14 residues. V lost 6 bases and J lost 3; bases outside the gene matches: 6. The CDR3 reads CASSHRRGTDTQYF. In nucleotides, the CDR3 is TGTGCCAGCAGCCACCGGCGGGGGACAGATACGCAGTATTTT.

This sequence joins TRBV3-1 (or the pseudogene TRBV3-2) and TRBJ1-5, with D unclear. The germline CDR1 and CDR2 sequences are LGHDT and YNNKEL (reference sequence). This CDR3 is built from 17 residues. V dropped 4 bases and J dropped 5 bases, with 21 bases sitting between them. The CDR3 here is CASSPSNPFLDHQPQHF. CDR3 coding DNA: TGTGCCAGCAGCCCGAGCAATCCATTTTTGGATCATCAGCCCCAGCATTTT.

This chain uses TRBV19 with TRBJ1-5, with D possibly being TRBD1 (5 bases). Germline lookup yields CDR1 LNHDA and CDR2 SQIVND (reference sequence). The V end was cut by 4 bases, the J end by 0 bases, with 10 bases between. There are 15 residues in the CDR3. The CDR3 bases are TGTGCCAGTAGTAGACCAGGGACTAGCAATCAGCCCCAGCATTTT. Translating gives CASSRPGTSNQPQHF.

The chain has TRBV6-6 and TRBJ1-5; no reliable D call. This CDR3 comprises 14 residues. The V end lost 4 bases, the J end lost 3 bases, and 10 bases lay between the germline ends. CDR1 is MNHNY, CDR2 SVGAGI, per germline (reference sequence). Here the CDR3 reads CASSSRGNNQPQHF. DNA of the CDR3: TGTGCCAGCAGTTCCCGGGGTAACAATCAGCCCCAGCATTTT.

The count of this clone is one. The chain combines TRBV11-2 with TRBJ2-3, with 10 positions matching TRBD2. The CDR3 consists of 13 residues. Germline V gene lookup returns CDR1 SGHAT and CDR2 FQNNGV. J gave up 3 bases and V 11 bases, and 5 bases lay outside the gene matches. The CDR3 nucleotides are TGTGCCGGTAGCGGGGGGAATACAGATACGCAGTATTTT. As protein: CAGSGGNTDTQYF.

The V gene is TRBV9, the J gene TRBJ2-1; 13 bases fit TRBD2. In germline, CDR1 is SGDLS, CDR2 YYNGEE. This CDR3 contains 16 residues. Trimming at V came to 2 bases and at J to 2 bases, leaving 1 base not matched to a gene. The CDR3, as DNA: TGTGCCAGCAGCGTCGGGACTAGCGGGGCCTACAATGAGCAGTTCTTC. Encoded protein: CASSVGTSGAYNEQFF.

This chain connects TRBV10-3 to TRBJ2-7; TRBD2 agrees at 9 bases. The germline gives CDR1 ENHRY, CDR2 SYGVKD. V lost 5 bases and J lost 2; bases outside the gene matches: 13. The CDR3 extends over 17 amino acids. In DNA, the CDR3 is TGTGCCATCAGTAGCTTGGATGCGCGGGGGGGGGCCTACGAGCAGTACTTC. It codes for CAISSLDARGGAYEQYF.

The genes are TRBV9 and TRBJ2-3, with a weak D call TRBD2 (7 bases). V was trimmed by 0 bases and J by 1 base, leaving 9 bases between them. The germline V gene has CDR1 SGDLS and CDR2 YYNGEE. This CDR3 is 15 amino acids long. The CDR3 DNA reads as TGTGCCAGCAGCGTAGCGGGGGGCCGCACAGATACGCAGTATTTT. Its translation is CASSVAGGRTDTQYF.

The chain links TRBV19 to TRBJ2-2, with 11 bases matching TRBD2. Germline V gene data show CDR1 as LNHDA and CDR2 as SQIVND (reference sequence). The CDR3 totals 14 residues. Trimming cost V 7 bases and J 6 bases; bases outside gene matches: 4. Written as DNA, the CDR3 is TGTGCCAGTATAGGGACTAGCGGAGCCGGGGAGCTGTTTTTT. Its translation: CASIGTSGAGELFF.

Note on this clone: The conserved closing phenylalanine or tryptophan is absent in this CDR3, likely reflecting a read error. No DNA is shown, since the ends of the CDR3 on it are uncertain; the CDR3 is the one TCRdb lists. The CDR3 spells CASTVGFGLR. The rearrangement uses TRBV6-4 and TRBJ1-5. Germline V gene lookup returns CDR1 MRHNA and CDR2 SNTAGT. The CDR3 adds up to 10 amino acids, both ends counted.

V usage is TRBV7-3 and J usage is TRBJ2-1; 7 bases match TRBD1. CDR1 and CDR2 (germline): SGHTA, FQGTGA. The CDR3 covers 15 residues. Unmatched junction bases numbered 4, after V lost 5 bases and J lost 0 bases. CDR3 residues: CASSRQGSSYNEQFF. The CDR3 bases are TGTGCCAGCAGCCGACAGGGCAGCTCCTACAATGAGCAGTTCTTC.

The chain uses TRBV6-5 and TRBJ1-2; 9 bases fit TRBD1. From germline, CDR1 is MNHEY and CDR2 SVGAGI. The CDR3 consists of 13 residues. V dropped 5 bases and J dropped 4; count of bases not matched to a gene: 2. CDR3 DNA: TGTGCCAGCAGTCGGACAGGGGCCTATGGCTACACCTTC. It yields the protein CASSRTGAYGYTF.

V is TRBV3-1 (or the pseudogene TRBV3-2) and J is TRBJ1-1, with D tentatively TRBD1 (5 bases). The CDR3 covers 12 residues. V gave up 4 bases and J gave up 10 bases, with 13 bases separating them. Germline V lookup: CDR1 LGHDT, CDR2 YNNKEL (reference sequence). The CDR3 DNA follows: TGTGCCAGCAGCCTCAAAGGGGTCGGAGCTTTCTTT. It specifies CASSLKGVGAFF.

The chain recombines TRBV28 with TRBJ1-2; unclear D gene. The length of the CDR3 is 11 residues. V dropped 6 bases and J dropped 8 bases, with 10 bases sitting between them. CDR1 and CDR2 (germline): MDHEN, SYDVKM. The CDR3 here is CASRVGIGYTF. In DNA, the CDR3 is TGTGCCAGCAGGGTAGGGATAGGCTACACCTTC.

The chain recombines TRBV5-1 with TRBJ2-2; D is undetermined. The CDR3 runs to 17 residues. The germline gives CDR1 SGHRS, CDR2 YFSETQ. Trimming took 0 bases from V and 2 from J, leaving 14 bases between them. As DNA, the CDR3 is TGCGCCAGCAGCTTGGAAGGCCGGAGCCACAACACCGGGGAGCTGTTTTTT. It yields the protein CASSLEGRSHNTGELFF. Based on the CDR3 plus reference TRBV5-1 and TRBJ2-2, the full variable domain is KAGVTQTPRYLIKTRGQQVTLSCSPISGHRSVSWYQQTPGQGLQFLFEYFSETQRNKGNFPGRFSGRQFSNSRSEMNVSTLELGDSALYLCASSLEGRSHNTGELFFGEGSRLTVL.

The rearrangement joins TRBV29-1 to TRBJ2-1; 10 bases are shared with TRBD1. Germline-derived CDR1 and CDR2 are SQVTM and ANQGSEA. Germline trimming cut 6 bases from V and 6 bases from J; bases unmatched to any gene: 11. This CDR3 is 15 amino acids long. The CDR3 DNA reads TGCAGCGTCATTACCGGGACAGGGGAGGTCAATGAGCAGTTCTTC. This sequence encodes CSVITGTGEVNEQFF.

This sequence joins TRBV24-1 and TRBJ1-2; 9 nucleotides agree with TRBD1. CDR3 length: 13 residues. V shed 4 bases, J shed 7 bases, and the junction held 3 bases outside the gene matches. Germline V lookup: CDR1 KGHDR, CDR2 SFDVKD. CDR3 DNA sequence: TGTGCCACCAGTGAAATACAGGGGGCTGGCTACACCTTC. Translated: CATSEIQGAGYTF.

J is TRBJ1-2 and V is TRBV25-1; D is unclear. V gave up 0 bases and J gave up 5 bases, with 4 bases separating them. The germline V gene encodes CDR1 MGHDK and CDR2 SYGVNS. The CDR3 length is 12 residues. DNA for the CDR3: TGTGCCAGCAGTGAATACCGATATGGCTACACCTTC. This sequence encodes CASSEYRYGYTF.

The rearrangement joins TRBV3-1 (or the pseudogene TRBV3-2) to TRBJ1-2, with D unclear. The CDR3 is made up of 12 amino acids. Trimming took 5 bases from V and 6 from J, leaving 10 bases between them. Germline values: CDR1 LGHDT, CDR2 YNNKEL (reference sequence). This chain's CDR3 is CASSNANHGYTF. CDR3 nucleotides: TGTGCCAGCAGCAATGCAAATCATGGCTACACCTTC.

The chain employs TRBV6-2 or TRBV6-3 and TRBJ2-1; the D is unclear. The germline V and J ends were trimmed by 6 bases and 7 bases, with 19 bases remaining between them. The germline V gene encodes CDR1 MNHEY and CDR2 SVGEGT. The CDR3 is made up of 15 amino acids. The CDR3 DNA reads as TGTGCCAGCAGCCCAGACACAACTTTTTCAAATGAGCAGTTCTTC. Protein: CASSPDTTFSNEQFF.

This CDR3 reads CASGSIGELFF. CDR3 sequence (DNA): TGTGCCAGCGGGTCGATCGGGGAGCTGTTTTTT. V usage is TRBV9 and J usage is TRBJ2-2; D unclear. V was pared by 7 bases and J by 7 bases, with 8 bases between. Germline CDR1 is SGDLS and CDR2 is YYNGEE. CDR3 length equals 11 residues.

V usage is TRBV2 and J usage is TRBJ1-5; D is undetermined. The CDR3 extends over 14 amino acids. The germline V gene encodes CDR1 SNHLY and CDR2 FYNNEI. Deletions cut 8 bases from V and 1 base from J, with 12 bases between. This CDR3 reads CASDEGLSNQPQHF. The CDR3 nucleotides are TGTGCCAGCGACGAAGGACTGAGCAATCAGCCCCAGCATTTT.

This sequence joins TRBV29-1 and TRBJ2-3; TRBD2 agrees at 9 bases. Trimming cost V 3 bases and J 5 bases; bases outside gene matches: 9. Germline V CDR1 and CDR2: SQVTM, ANQGSEA. This CDR3 contains 15 residues. The CDR3 reads CSVDPSSGGVDTQYF. The DNA of the CDR3 is TGCAGCGTTGATCCGAGTAGCGGGGGTGTAGATACGCAGTATTTT.